The 27 T cell receptor beta chains in this list originate from one sample, sequenced in a study of PD-1 blockade in classical Hodgkin lymphoma. The protocol was immunoSEQ multiplex PCR, while the TCRdb copy is restricted to in-frame clones and leaves out a portion. Here the sample spans tens of thousands of clones, about two thirds being singletons. The time point was: cycle 4 day 1 (C4D1), after 5 to 7 weeks of nivolumab. Relapse was seen in all patients after autologous stem cell transplantation, and brentuximab vedotin exposure was variable. Sequencing was performed on peripheral blood mononuclear cells (PBMCs), taken before the fourth cycle of nivolumab. All receptors come from a human donor with classical Hodgkin lymphoma.

The chain uses TRBV5-6 and TRBJ2-3, with 7 bases aligning to TRBD2. Germline lookup yields CDR1 SGHDT and CDR2 YYEEEE. The CDR3 extends over 16 amino acids. J was trimmed by 2 bases and V by 1 base; bases with no gene match: 7. This CDR3 reads CASSLTGGILTDTQYF. The CDR3, as DNA: TGTGCCAGCAGCTTGACCGGGGGGATCCTCACAGATACGCAGTATTTT.

The chain combines TRBV10-1 with TRBJ2-2, with TRBD2 matching over 7 bases. V lost 0 bases, J lost 4 bases, and 11 bases stayed unmatched. Germline V gives CDR1 WNHNN, CDR2 SYGVQD (reference sequence). The CDR3 loop spans 18 amino acids. The CDR3 reads CASSESTQWGGGTGELFF. CDR3 DNA sequence: TGCGCCAGCAGTGAGTCGACTCAGTGGGGCGGGGGCACCGGGGAGCTGTTTTTT.

This clone came up a few times. The rearrangement joins TRBV18 to TRBJ1-1; D not resolved. V lost 2 bases and J 1 base, leaving 5 bases between the germline ends. CDR3 length: 13 residues. CDR1 and CDR2 (germline): KGHSH, LQKENI. CDR3 sequence (DNA): TGTGCCAGCTCACCAGGGAAGAACACTGAAGCTTTCTTT. It translates to CASSPGKNTEAFF.

V is TRBV28 and J is TRBJ1-2, with a weak D call TRBD1 (5 bases). This CDR3 region has 13 residues. Looked up from germline, CDR1 is MDHEN and CDR2 is SYDVKM. Trimming removed 6 bases at V and 2 bases at J, with 10 bases between. The CDR3 loop reads CASRGTENYGYTF. CDR3 DNA sequence: TGTGCCAGCAGGGGGACTGAAAACTATGGCTACACCTTC.

In regard to this clone: This sample includes further DNA sequences coding for the same CDR3. The CDR3 protein is CASTQGRDTEAFF. The CDR3, as DNA: TGTGCCAGCACCCAGGGGAGGGACACTGAAGCTTTCTTT. J is TRBJ1-1 and V is TRBV7-3, with a tentative D call TRBD1 (6 bases). Deletions cut 7 bases from V and 3 bases from J, with 12 bases between. The CDR3 consists of 13 residues. Germline values: CDR1 SGHTA, CDR2 FQGTGA.

V is TRBV7-2 and J is TRBJ1-2; the D gene is possibly TRBD1 (5 bases). The CDR3 sequence is 13 residues long. CDR1 and CDR2 (germline): SGHTA, FQGNSA. Trimming removed 7 bases from V and 7 bases from J, with 16 bases in between. The CDR3 sequence: CASNTGTSGGYTF. CDR3 in DNA: TGTGCCAGCAACACCGGGACGTCTGGTGGCTACACCTTC.

The rearrangement uses TRBV6-5 and TRBJ2-5; no clear D gene. This CDR3 spans 13 amino acids. Per the germline V gene, CDR1 is MNHEY and CDR2 is SVGAGI. The V gene lost 4 bases and the J gene lost 4 bases, with 10 bases spanning the gap. The CDR3 DNA sequence: TGTGCCAGCAGTTCCCCTCCGCGAGAGACCCAGTACTTC. Its protein product is CASSSPPRETQYF.

This clone has only one observation. The chain has TRBV18 and TRBJ2-1, with D possibly TRBD1 on 6 matching bases. Germline V CDR1 and CDR2: KGHSH, LQKENI. Trimming cost V 0 bases and J 7 bases, with 25 bases left between them. The CDR3 totals 19 residues. The CDR3: CASSPPVGRTIGQPNEQFF. CDR3 nucleotides: TGTGCCAGCTCACCACCCGTAGGAAGAACTATTGGACAGCCAAATGAGCAGTTCTTC.

The rearrangement links TRBV27 to TRBJ2-3; D remains ambiguous. With 6 bases removed from V and 5 bases from J, the gap between germline ends came to 12 bases. The CDR3 is 13 residues long. Germline V gene data show CDR1 as MNHEY and CDR2 as SMNVEV (reference sequence). The CDR3 DNA sequence: TGTGCCAGCAGAGCTACTCCGGGAGATACGCAGTATTTT. Its translation is CASRATPGDTQYF.

The CDR3 loop reads CACFPGQGALEQYF. CDR3 nucleotides: TGTGCCTGCTTTCCGGGACAGGGGGCTCTAGAGCAGTACTTC. The chain combines TRBV30 with TRBJ2-7; 12 bases are a match to TRBD1. V lost 6 bases and J lost 7; bases outside the gene matches: 10. Germline V gene lookup returns CDR1 GTSNPN and CDR2 SVGIG (reference sequence). The CDR3 runs 14 residues.

This chain links TRBV25-1 with TRBJ1-1; unclear D gene. Germline values: CDR1 MGHDK, CDR2 SYGVNS. The CDR3 length is 17 residues. V was pared by 1 base and J by 0 bases, with 15 bases between. CDR3 protein: CASSESDLIGMNTEAFF. The CDR3, as DNA: TGTGCCAGCAGTGAATCGGACCTGATTGGGATGAACACTGAAGCTTTCTTT.

The chain combines TRBV4-1 with TRBJ2-1, with TRBD2 identical over 9 bases. Trimming at V came to 0 bases and at J to 4 bases, leaving 7 bases not matched to a gene. Per germline, CDR1 MGHRA and CDR2 YSYEKL. This CDR3 is built from 17 residues. In nucleotides, the CDR3 is TGCGCCAGCAGCCAAGAATTAGGCGGGGGGGCGTACAATGAGCAGTTCTTC. As protein: CASSQELGGGAYNEQFF.

This chain links TRBV9 with TRBJ2-1; 9 bases are a match to TRBD2. CDR1 SGDLS and CDR2 YYNGEE come from the germline V gene. After removal of 0 bases from V and 0 bases from J, the junction contained 19 bases not matched to a gene. This CDR3 has 22 residues. The CDR3 region is CASSVESSSGGGAFRSYNEQFF. The CDR3 region has the DNA TGTGCCAGCAGCGTAGAAAGTAGTAGTGGCGGGGGGGCCTTCCGCTCCTACAATGAGCAGTTCTTC. The complete variable domain, with remaining parts taken from reference TRBV9 and TRBJ2-1, reads DSGVTQTPKHLITATGQRVTLRCSPRSGDLSVYWYQQSLDQGLQFLIQYYNGEERAKGNILERFSAQQFPDLHSELNLSSLELGDSALYFCASSVESSSGGGAFRSYNEQFFGPGTRLTVL.

This chain connects TRBV7-3 to TRBJ2-7; 9 bases agree with TRBD1. Germline V gives CDR1 SGHTA, CDR2 FQGTGA. The CDR3 contains 14 residues. Trimming cost V 3 bases and J 5 bases; bases outside gene matches: 5. The CDR3 spells CASSLTGGRDEQYF. The CDR3 DNA follows: TGTGCCAGCAGCTTGACAGGGGGTAGGGACGAGCAGTACTTC.

The chain is built from TRBV4-2 and TRBJ2-7; D is possibly TRBD1 (5 bases). This CDR3 comprises 16 residues. The V and J ends lost 0 bases and 6 bases respectively, with 18 bases between them. Looked up from germline, CDR1 is LGHNA and CDR2 is YNFKEQ. Written as DNA, the CDR3 is TGTGCCAGCAGCCAAGATTCAAGTCTAGTAGGGGTCGAGCAGTACTTC. Its translation: CASSQDSSLVGVEQYF.

A few counts support this clone. The chain links TRBV7-8 to TRBJ2-3; TRBD2 matches at 10 bases. Unmatched junction bases numbered 13, after V lost 4 bases and J lost 0 bases. This CDR3 region has 19 residues. Germline V gene lookup returns CDR1 SGHVS and CDR2 FQNEAQ. The CDR3, as DNA: TGTGCCAGCAGCTCTAGCGGGGGCCCAGGACGGTCGAGCACAGATACGCAGTATTTT. Its protein is CASSSSGGPGRSSTDTQYF.

This chain connects TRBV28 to TRBJ1-1; TRBD1 is a possible D gene (6 bases). In germline, CDR1 is MDHEN, CDR2 SYDVKM. With 3 bases removed from V and 1 base from J, the gap between germline ends came to 21 bases. This CDR3 is 18 amino acids long. CDR3 nucleotide sequence: TGTGCCAGCAGTTTGGGAGCCCCCTGGGGGGCTGGGAACACTGAAGCTTTCTTT. Encoded protein: CASSLGAPWGAGNTEAFF.

The V and J genes are TRBV5-1 and TRBJ2-3; tentatively, D is TRBD1 (5 bases). Germline assignment: CDR1 SGHRS and CDR2 YFSETQ. Trimming left V 0 bases short and J 10 bases short, with 18 bases between. CDR3 length: 15 amino acids. This CDR3 reads CASSLVGQGSEPQYF. As DNA, the CDR3 is TGCGCCAGCAGCTTGGTGGGGCAGGGCTCAGAGCCGCAGTATTTT.

DNA of the CDR3: TGTGCCTGGAGTCCATCCCCAGGGGCCAACACCATATATTTT. Protein sequence: CAWSPSPGANTIYF. The rearrangement joins TRBV30 to TRBJ1-3; the D gene is possibly TRBD1 (6 bases). CDR3 size: 14 residues. Trimming took 2 bases from V and 7 from J, leaving 15 bases between them. Germline V CDR1 and CDR2: GTSNPN, SVGIG (reference sequence).

The chain couples TRBV7-2 to TRBJ1-1; possibly TRBD1 for D (6 bases). V gave up 1 base and J gave up 8 bases, with 11 bases separating them. Per germline, CDR1 SGHTA and CDR2 FQGNSA. CDR3 length: 13 amino acids. This CDR3 is CASSLVRGREAFF. The CDR3 nucleotides are TGTGCCAGCAGCTTAGTCCGGGGGCGAGAAGCTTTCTTT.

This clone turned up a few times. The chain is built from TRBV30 and TRBJ2-3, with TRBD1 matching over 8 bases. J lost 0 bases, V lost 3 bases, and 5 bases had no gene match. The CDR3 runs 15 residues. Germline-derived CDR1 and CDR2 are GTSNPN and SVGIG (reference sequence). The CDR3 spells CAWRDQGASTDTQYF. The CDR3 nucleotides are TGTGCCTGGAGGGACCAGGGGGCAAGCACAGATACGCAGTATTTT.

V and J are TRBV6-1 and TRBJ1-5; D not resolved. CDR1 and CDR2 (germline): MNHNS, SASEGT. V was shortened by 6 bases and J by 6 bases, with 15 bases between the two germline ends. This CDR3 contains 14 residues. For the CDR3, the DNA is TGTGCCAGCAGGAACCAAGGCTTCGGTCAGCCCCAGCATTTT. Protein product: CASRNQGFGQPQHF.

This clone appeared a few times. The V call is TRBV4-1, the J call TRBJ2-1, with 8 bases lining up with TRBD1. CDR3 length equals 15 residues. V gave up 4 bases and J gave up 7 bases; unmatched junction bases: 9. The germline V gene has CDR1 MGHRA and CDR2 YSYEKL. CDR3 DNA sequence: TGCGCCAGCAGCCCATTGGGGCAGGGGGCTAATGAGCAGTTCTTC. This translates into CASSPLGQGANEQFF.

In its sample, this clone was seen once. The CDR3 protein is CASSWQGAEPQHF. In DNA, the CDR3 is TGTGCCAGTAGTTGGCAGGGGGCCGAGCCCCAGCATTTT. This chain links TRBV19 with TRBJ1-5; 8 bases are a match to TRBD1. The CDR3 is 13 amino acids. V shed 5 bases and J 8 bases; nucleotides not matched to a gene: 5. Looked up from germline, CDR1 is LNHDA and CDR2 is SQIVND (reference sequence).

The chain combines TRBV4-3 with TRBJ2-7; weak D call: TRBD1 (8 bases). The germline V gene has CDR1 LGHNA and CDR2 YSLEER. Between the trimmed V and J ends, which lost 2 bases and 3 bases, there was a span of 20 bases. This CDR3 region has 17 residues. The CDR3 reads CASSQYGLQGGDYEQYF. For the CDR3, the DNA is TGCGCCAGCAGCCAATATGGTTTACAGGGGGGGGACTACGAGCAGTACTTC.

This chain uses TRBV19 with TRBJ2-7; the D gene is possibly TRBD2 (6 bases). CDR3 size: 20 residues. V lost 4 bases and J lost 2, with 30 bases in between. The germline V gene encodes CDR1 LNHDA and CDR2 SQIVND (reference sequence). The CDR3 coding sequence is TGTGCCAGTAGTAGTAGAGCCGCGGGGCAAGGCACGAAATCCCCCTACGAGCAGTACTTC. Protein: CASSSRAAGQGTKSPYEQYF.

The rearrangement links TRBV2 to TRBJ1-2; 10 positions match TRBD1. The germline V gene encodes CDR1 SNHLY and CDR2 FYNNEI. The CDR3 consists of 13 residues. The junction had 1 base not matched to a gene; V was cut back by 4 bases and J by 5 bases. CDR3 sequence: CASSGGQGYGYTF. The CDR3 coding sequence is TGTGCCAGCAGTGGGGGACAGGGGTATGGCTACACCTTC.